Reported below is one T cell receptor beta chain. Its antigen is not known. The data originate from a study of OX40 agonist ivuxolimab in advanced cancers. Study summary: The study gave patients intravenous ivuxolimab at 0.01 to 10 mg/kg every 2 weeks. Points from the study as a whole: The investigators did not determine what antigen specificity the expanded peripheral T cells had.

This CDR3 has 14 residues. V lost 4 bases and J 4 bases, leaving 14 bases between the germline ends. The assay was immunoSEQ multiplex PCR, and TCRdb's table has in-frame clones only and misses some. The top ten hold 1.9% of the sample, which has tens of thousands of clones, 85% to 90% seen once. The sample in question was CD4+ or CD8+ T cells sorted from blood, obtained in a trial of the OX40 agonist ivuxolimab. This receptor was obtained from an adult with an advanced solid tumor such as melanoma, head and neck, liver or kidney cancer. J is TRBJ1-2 and V is TRBV5-3; no definite D call. TRBV5-3 is identified as an open reading frame with a role that is uncertain. This CDR3 is CARSDVARVYGYTF. As DNA, the CDR3 is TGTGCCAGAAGCGACGTGGCACGGGTCTATGGCTACACCTTC.